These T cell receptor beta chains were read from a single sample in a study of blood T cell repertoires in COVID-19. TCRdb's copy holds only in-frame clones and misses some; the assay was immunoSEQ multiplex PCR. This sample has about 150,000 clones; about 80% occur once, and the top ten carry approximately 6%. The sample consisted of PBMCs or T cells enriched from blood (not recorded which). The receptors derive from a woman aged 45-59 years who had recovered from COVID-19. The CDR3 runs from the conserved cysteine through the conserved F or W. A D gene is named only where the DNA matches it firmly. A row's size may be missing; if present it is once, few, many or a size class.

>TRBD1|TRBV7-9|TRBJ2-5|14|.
TGTGCCAGCAGTTCTACAGGGGGACAAGAGACCCAGTACTTC
CASSSTGGQETQYF
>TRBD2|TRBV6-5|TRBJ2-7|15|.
TGTGCCAGCACCCCAGCGGGGACGATCACCTACGAGCAGTACTTC
CASTPAGTITYEQYF
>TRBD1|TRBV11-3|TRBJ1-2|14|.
TGTGCCAGCAGCGCCGGGACAGGGGGCTATGGCTACACCTTC
CASSAGTGGYGYTF
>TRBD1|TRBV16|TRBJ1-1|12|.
TGTGCCAGCAGCCGACAGGGACCTGAAGCTTTCTTT
CASSRQGPEAFF
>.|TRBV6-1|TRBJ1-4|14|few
TGTGCCAGCAGTGAACCAGTAACTAATGAAAAACTGTTTTTT
CASSEPVTNEKLFF
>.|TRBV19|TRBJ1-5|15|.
TGTGCCAGTAGTATAAGGGCCAGGGGAAGTCAGCCCCAGCATTTT
CASSIRARGSQPQHF
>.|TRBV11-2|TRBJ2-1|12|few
TGTGCCAGCAGCTATACAGGCAATGAGCAGTTCTTC
CASSYTGNEQFF
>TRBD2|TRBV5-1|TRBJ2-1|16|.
TGCGCCAGCAGGTTGGCGGGGGGCCCACCACTGTATGAGCAGTTCTTC
CASRLAGGPPLYEQFF
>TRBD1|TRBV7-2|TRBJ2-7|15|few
TGTGCCAGCAGCACCCGAGGACAGGGGCTCTACGAGCAGTACTTC
CASSTRGQGLYEQYF
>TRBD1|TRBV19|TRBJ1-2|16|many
TGTGCCAGTAGTCGCCGGGACAGGGTAACGGTGAATGGCTACACCTTC
CASSRRDRVTVNGYTF
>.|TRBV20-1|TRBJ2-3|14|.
TGCAGTGCTAGTAATGGTCACTTCACAGATACGCAGTATTTT
CSASNGHFTDTQYF
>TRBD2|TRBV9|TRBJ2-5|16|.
TGTGCCAGCAGCGTAGGGACTAGCGGGGGTGTGGAGACCCAGTACTTC
CASSVGTSGGVETQYF
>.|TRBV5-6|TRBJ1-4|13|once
TGTGCCAGCAGCTTGGGGCCCCTCGAAAAACTGTTTTTT
CASSLGPLEKLFF
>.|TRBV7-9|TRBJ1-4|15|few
TGTGCCAGCAGCTTCGGGGGAGGCCGTAATGAAAAACTGTTTTTT
CASSFGGGRNEKLFF
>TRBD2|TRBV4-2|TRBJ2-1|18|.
TGTGCCAGCAGCCAAGATCCCATGGCGCGGGGGGCCTACAATGAGCAGTTCTTC
CASSQDPMARGAYNEQFF
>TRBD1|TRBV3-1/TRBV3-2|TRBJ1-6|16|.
TGTGCCAGCAGCCAAGATCCAGGGGGCGGGTATTCACCCCTCCACTTT
CASSQDPGGGYSPLHF
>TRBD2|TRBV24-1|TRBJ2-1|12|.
TGTGCCACCGCGGGAGATATTTTGGGGCAGTTCTTC
CATAGDILGQFF
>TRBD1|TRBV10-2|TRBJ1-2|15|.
TGCGCCAGCAGCGCCGGGACAGGAGTTCAGGGTGGCTACACCTTC
CASSAGTGVQGGYTF
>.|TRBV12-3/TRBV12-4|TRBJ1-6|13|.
TGTGCCAGTAAACAGGGCTATAATTCACCCCTCCACTTT
CASKQGYNSPLHF
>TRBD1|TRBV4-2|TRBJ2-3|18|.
TGTGCCAGCAGCCAGTTTTCCGTGGGACAGGGTTTCACAGATACGCAGTATTTT
CASSQFSVGQGFTDTQYF
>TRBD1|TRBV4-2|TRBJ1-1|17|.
TGTGCCAGCAGCCGAAGGGGGAGACAGGGGAGTTTGACTGAAGCTTTCTTT
CASSRRGRQGSLTEAFF
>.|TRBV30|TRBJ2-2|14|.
TGTGCCTGGAGTGTTGGGGGCCCATCCGGGGAGCTGTTTTTT
CAWSVGGPSGELFF
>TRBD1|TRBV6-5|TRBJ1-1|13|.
TGTGCCAGCATAACAGGGGTCATAACTGAAGCTTTCTTT
CASITGVITEAFF
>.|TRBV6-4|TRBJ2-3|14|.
TGTGCCAGCAGTGTTCTAGGTAGCACAGATACGCAGTATTTT
CASSVLGSTDTQYF
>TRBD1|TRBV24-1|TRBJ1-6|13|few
TGTGCCACCCTCGACAGGGGACATTCACCCCTCCACTTT
CATLDRGHSPLHF
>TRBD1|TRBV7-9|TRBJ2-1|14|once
TGTGCCAGCAGCGCACGGACAGGAAACAATGAGCAGTTCTTC
CASSARTGNNEQFF
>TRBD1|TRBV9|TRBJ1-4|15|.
TGTGCCAGCAGCTCGACCGGGACAGTTAATGAAAAACTGTTTTTT
CASSSTGTVNEKLFF
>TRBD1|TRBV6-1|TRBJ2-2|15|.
TGTGCCAGCAGTGAGGACAGGACGAACACCGGGGAGCTGTTTTTT
CASSEDRTNTGELFF
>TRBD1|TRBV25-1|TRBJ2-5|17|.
TGTGCCAGCAGTGAAAACCAGGGACAGCAGTTGCAAGAGACCCAGTACTTC
CASSENQGQQLQETQYF
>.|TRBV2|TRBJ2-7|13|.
TGTGCCAGCTGTCTACAGGGCTCCTACGAGCAGTACTTC
CASCLQGSYEQYF
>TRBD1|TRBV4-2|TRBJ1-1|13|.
TGTGCCAGCAGCCAGAGACAGGGGGCAGGAGCTTTCTTT
CASSQRQGAGAFF
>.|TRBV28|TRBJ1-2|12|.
TGTGCCAGCAGTTTACGAGGGTGGGGCTACACCTTC
CASSLRGWGYTF
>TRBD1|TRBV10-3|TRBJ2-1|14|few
TGTGCCATCAGGAGGACAGGCACCGTCGGTGAGCAGTTCTTC
CAIRRTGTVGEQFF
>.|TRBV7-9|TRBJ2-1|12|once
TGTGCCAGCAGCTTAGCGAGTACTGGGCAGTTCTTC
CASSLASTGQFF
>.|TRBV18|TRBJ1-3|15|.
TGTGCCAGCTCACCACAGGGAGGGTCTGGAAACACCATATATTTT
CASSPQGGSGNTIYF
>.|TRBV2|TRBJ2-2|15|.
TGTGCCAGCAGTGACCGTGGGATCAGGGCCGGGGAGCTGTTTTTT
CASSDRGIRAGELFF
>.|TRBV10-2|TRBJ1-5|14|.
TGCGCCAGCAGTGCCACAGATAGCAATCAGCCCCAGCATTTT
CASSATDSNQPQHF
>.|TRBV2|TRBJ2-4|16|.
TGTGCCAGCAGAACACAGGGACGTCTAGCCAAAAACATTCAGTACTTC
CASRTQGRLAKNIQYF
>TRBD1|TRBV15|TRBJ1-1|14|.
TGTGCCACCAGCAGGGACAGGGCTAGCGCTGAAGCTTTCTTT
CATSRDRASAEAFF
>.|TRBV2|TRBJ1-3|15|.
TGTGCCAGCAGTGGACCAGGGGTCGCTGGAAACACCATATATTTT
CASSGPGVAGNTIYF
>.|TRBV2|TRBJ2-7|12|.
TGTGCCAGCAAACTGACAACCTACGAGCAGTACTTC
CASKLTTYEQYF
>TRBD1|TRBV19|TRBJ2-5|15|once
TGTGCCAGTAGACCAGGGGGCAGGGCGCGAGAGACCCAGTACTTC
CASRPGGRARETQYF
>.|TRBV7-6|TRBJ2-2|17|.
TGTGCCAGCAGCTTAGCGGCGGGATGGGGAAACACCGGGGAGCTGTTTTTT
CASSLAAGWGNTGELFF
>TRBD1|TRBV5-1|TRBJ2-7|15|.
TGCGCCAGCAGCGGGACAGGGAGCAGCTCCTACGAGCAGTACTTC
CASSGTGSSSYEQYF
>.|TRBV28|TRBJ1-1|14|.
TGTGCCAGCAGCACCCTGGACAGTTACACTGAAGCTTTCTTT
CASSTLDSYTEAFF
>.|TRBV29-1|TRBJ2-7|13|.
TGCAGCGGATCCGACAGGAACTCCTACGAGCAGTACTTC
CSGSDRNSYEQYF
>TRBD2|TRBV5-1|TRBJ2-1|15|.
TGCGCCAGCAGCTTGCAAGGCGGGGGGGTGAATGAGCAGTTCTTC
CASSLQGGGVNEQFF
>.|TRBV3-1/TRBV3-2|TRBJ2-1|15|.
TGTGCCAGCAGCCAAATGCAGGGCACGTACAATGAGCAGTTCTTC
CASSQMQGTYNEQFF
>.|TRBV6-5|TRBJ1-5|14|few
TGTGCCAGCAGTATGGGAGATAGCAATCAGCCCCAGCATTTT
CASSMGDSNQPQHF
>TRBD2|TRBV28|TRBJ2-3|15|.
TGTGCCAGTAATAGCGGGGGGGCTTTAGTGGATACGCAGTATTTT
CASNSGGALVDTQYF
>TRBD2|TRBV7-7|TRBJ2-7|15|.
TGTGCCAGCAGCCCTGGACTAGTAGGGCGATACGAGCAGTACTTC
CASSPGLVGRYEQYF
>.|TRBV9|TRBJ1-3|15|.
TGTGCCAGCAGCGACAGCCTGAGCTCTGGAAACACCATATATTTT
CASSDSLSSGNTIYF
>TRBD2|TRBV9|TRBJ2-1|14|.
TGTGCCAGCAGCGTGACTAGCGGAATTAATGAGCAGTTCTTC
CASSVTSGINEQFF
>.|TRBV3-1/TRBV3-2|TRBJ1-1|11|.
TGTGCCAGCAGCGGGGGAGGGGTGAGTTCCTTT
CASSGGGVSSF
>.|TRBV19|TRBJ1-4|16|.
TGTGCCAGCCTCCCACGAGGGATGGGGTCTAATGAAAAACTGTTTTTT
CASLPRGMGSNEKLFF
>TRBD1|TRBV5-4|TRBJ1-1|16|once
TGTGCCAGCAGCTTGAAGATAGGACAGGGGAACACTGAAGCTTTCTTT
CASSLKIGQGNTEAFF
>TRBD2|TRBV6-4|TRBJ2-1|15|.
TGTGCCAGCAGTGAGGCCGGGGGGGCCTACAATGAGCAGTTCTTC
CASSEAGGAYNEQFF
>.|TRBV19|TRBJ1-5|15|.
TGTGCCAGTAGTATACGGACAGCTAGCAATCAGCCCCAGCATTTT
CASSIRTASNQPQHF
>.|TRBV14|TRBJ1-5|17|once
TGTGCCAGCAGCCTTATAAAAACCGGACAGTTTTTGCAGCCCCAGCATTTT
CASSLIKTGQFLQPQHF